The 28 T cell receptor beta chains presented below share a single source sample, sequenced in a study of a mutant IDH1 vaccine in newly diagnosed glioma. Time point of the sample: week 5, during vaccination. With topical imiquimod, each dose of the vaccine consisted of 300 ug of mutant IDH1 20-mer peptide. Assay: immunoSEQ multiplex PCR; the TCRdb copy retains only in-frame clones and omits some. This sample has more than 25,000 clones; 77% occur once, and the top ten carry less than 9.5%. For these receptors, no antigen is known. The sample here was PBMCs, taken from a glioma patient whose treatment included an IDH1 peptide vaccine. All receptors come from a man aged 40-49 years with glioma.

The V and J genes are TRBV18 and TRBJ1-5; 8 nucleotides line up with TRBD1. The CDR3 runs to 14 residues. V lost 6 bases to trimming and J lost 6 bases; unmatched junction nucleotides: 7. Per the germline V gene, CDR1 is KGHSH and CDR2 is LQKENI. In DNA form, the CDR3 reads TGTGCCAGCTCTCCTCAGGGGGCTAGTCAGCCCCAGCATTTT. It encodes CASSPQGASQPQHF.

This chain connects TRBV7-2 to TRBJ2-5, with TRBD2 matching over 15 bases. V was clipped by 5 bases and J by 2 bases; unmatched bases: 3. Germline V gene lookup returns CDR1 SGHTA and CDR2 FQGNSA. The CDR3 extends over 16 amino acids. The CDR3: CASSAGLAGGQETQYF. CDR3 coding DNA: TGTGCCAGCAGCGCGGGACTAGCGGGAGGTCAAGAGACCCAGTACTTC. The whole variable domain, filled in from reference TRBV7-2 and TRBJ2-5, reads GAGVSQSPSNKVTEKGKDVELRCDPISGHTALYWYRQSLGQGLEFLIYFQGNSAPDKSGLPSDRFSAERTGGSVSTLTIQRTQQEDSAVYLCASSAGLAGGQETQYFGPGTRLLVL.

CDR3 sequence (DNA): TGCGCCAGCAGCTCACGACAGGGTAGAATCGACGAGCAGTACTTC. Protein product: CASSSRQGRIDEQYF. V is TRBV4-1 and J is TRBJ2-5; 7 positions match TRBD1. Gene TRBJ2-7 matches the end of the DNA better, so the J call may be wrong. The CDR3 is made up of 15 amino acids. Germline CDR1 reads MGHRA; CDR2 reads YSYEKL.

There are a few counts of this clone. The rearrangement uses TRBV5-1 and TRBJ1-1; D is undetermined. This CDR3 has 13 amino acids. V lost 4 bases to trimming and J lost 0 bases, with 7 bases between them. The germline CDR1 and CDR2 sequences are SGHRS and YFSETQ. CDR3 sequence reads: CASSPNMNTEAFF. In DNA, the CDR3 is TGCGCCAGCAGCCCCAACATGAACACTGAAGCTTTCTTT.

V usage is TRBV5-1 and J usage is TRBJ2-5, with TRBD1 identical over 7 bases. The CDR3 length is 16 residues. The germline V gene has CDR1 SGHRS and CDR2 YFSETQ. With V trimmed by 2 bases and J by 3 bases, 10 bases remained unmatched. CDR3 sequence reads: CASSLLRQGLKETQYF. The CDR3 nucleotides read TGCGCCAGCAGCTTACTTCGACAGGGCTTAAAAGAGACCCAGTACTTC.

The chain recombines TRBV7-6 with TRBJ2-7; 9 bases match TRBD2. V was clipped by 4 bases and J by 5 bases; unmatched bases: 6. Germline loops: CDR1 SGHVS, CDR2 FNYEAQ. The CDR3 is 14 residues long. CDR3 amino acids: CASSSRGGAHEQYF. DNA of the CDR3: TGTGCCAGCAGCTCCCGCGGGGGGGCACACGAGCAGTACTTC.

The count of this clone is one. The chain is built from TRBV7-9 and TRBJ2-5; 12 bases fit TRBD2. The CDR3 extends over 17 amino acids. Germline-derived CDR1 and CDR2 are SEHNR and FQNEAQ (reference sequence). V shed 5 bases and J 5 bases; nucleotides not matched to a gene: 12. CDR3 protein: CASSPKTSGRGDETQYF. CDR3 in DNA: TGTGCCAGCAGCCCCAAGACTAGCGGGAGAGGGGATGAGACCCAGTACTTC. Drawing the rest from reference TRBV7-9 and TRBJ2-5, the complete variable domain is DTGVSQNPRHKITKRGQNVTFRCDPISEHNRLYWYRQTLGQGPEFLTYFQNEAQLEKSRLLSDRFSAERPKGSFSTLEIQRTEQGDSAMYLCASSPKTSGRGDETQYFGPGTRLLVL.

This clone was detected once. V and J are TRBV14 and TRBJ2-5; D gene ambiguous. The DNA end lines up better with TRBJ2-7; the J call may be wrong. The CDR3 runs 15 residues. Germline lookup yields CDR1 SGHDN and CDR2 FVKESK. The CDR3 sequence is CASSQDQVWGYEQYF. The CDR3 region has the DNA TGTGCCAGCAGCCAAGATCAGGTCTGGGGCTACGAGCAGTACTTC.

The chain couples TRBV7-8 to TRBJ1-6, with D perhaps matching TRBD1 (6 bases). The CDR3 loop spans 14 amino acids. Between the trimmed V and J ends, which lost 2 bases and 7 bases, there was a span of 9 bases. The V gene's germline CDR1 is SGHVS and CDR2 FQNEAQ. CDR3 nucleotides: TGTGCCAGCAGCTTATCAGGGGAAAATTCACCCCTCCACTTT. Translated, it gives CASSLSGENSPLHF.

The chain uses TRBV27 and TRBJ1-2; 8 bases agree with TRBD1. From germline, CDR1 is MNHEY and CDR2 SMNVEV (reference sequence). The CDR3 is made up of 15 amino acids. V lost 5 bases, J lost 4 bases, and 9 bases stayed unmatched. The CDR3 loop is CASSPLQGARYGYTF. Written as DNA, the CDR3 is TGTGCCAGCAGTCCACTCCAGGGGGCACGCTATGGCTACACCTTC.

The V gene is TRBV19, the J gene TRBJ1-2; 9 positions agree with TRBD1. V shed 9 bases, J shed 5 bases, and the junction held 13 bases outside the gene matches. This CDR3 region has 15 residues. Germline V gene sequence: CDR1 LNHDA, CDR2 SQIVND (reference sequence). The CDR3 DNA is TGTGCCAGCCTGGACAGGGGATCCCGGAAATATGGCTACACCTTC. Its protein product is CASLDRGSRKYGYTF. Looking up the rest from reference TRBV19 and TRBJ1-2 gives the full variable domain: DGGITQSPKYLFRKEGQNVTLSCEQNLNHDAMYWYRQDPGQGLRLIYYSQIVNDFQKGDIAEGYSVSREKKESFPLTVTSAQKNPTAFYLCASLDRGSRKYGYTFGSGTRLTVV.

In its sample, this clone ranks as medium-sized. The V and J genes are TRBV5-6 and TRBJ1-1; D might be TRBD1 (5 bases). The length of the CDR3 is 12 residues. Germline V gene lookup returns CDR1 SGHDT and CDR2 YYEEEE. The V gene lost 3 bases and the J gene lost 7 bases, with 10 bases spanning the gap. The CDR3: CASSWEGSEAFF. The CDR3 nucleotides are TGTGCCAGCAGCTGGGAGGGGAGTGAAGCTTTCTTT. The entire variable domain, with the rest obtained from reference TRBV5-6 and TRBJ1-1, is as follows: DAGVTQSPTHLIKTRGQQVTLRCSPKSGHDTVSWYQQALGQGPQFIFQYYEEEERQRGNFPDRFSGHQFPNYSSELNVNALLLGDSALYLCASSWEGSEAFFGQGTRLTVV.

The gene calls are TRBV4-1 and TRBJ1-1; TRBD1 aligns across 7 bases. Germline trimming cut 0 bases from V and 7 bases from J; bases unmatched to any gene: 14. Germline V lookup: CDR1 MGHRA, CDR2 YSYEKL. The CDR3 totals 17 residues. This CDR3 reads CASSQDLLAGGNGEAFF. As DNA, the CDR3 is TGCGCCAGCAGCCAAGATCTATTAGCAGGGGGGAACGGTGAAGCTTTCTTT.

The rearrangement joins TRBV4-1 to TRBJ2-3, with TRBD2 as a possible D gene (6 bases). CDR1 is MGHRA, CDR2 YSYEKL, per germline. V lost 2 bases to trimming and J lost 8 bases, with 8 bases between them. This CDR3 spans 12 amino acids. CDR3 coding DNA: TGCGCCAGCAGCCAAACGGGGGTTACGCAGTATTTT. As protein: CASSQTGVTQYF.

The chain joins TRBV6-1 to TRBJ1-2; 9 bases line up with TRBD1. V lost 6 bases to trimming and J lost 6 bases; unmatched junction nucleotides: 8. Germline-derived CDR1 and CDR2 are MNHNS and SASEGT. This CDR3 has 14 amino acids. As DNA, the CDR3 is TGTGCCAGCAGCCCGGTGGGACAGGGAAATGGCTACACCTTC. Its protein product is CASSPVGQGNGYTF.

The chain uses TRBV4-1 and TRBJ1-5; possible D gene TRBD1, 5 bases. Looked up from germline, CDR1 is MGHRA and CDR2 is YSYEKL. CDR3 length: 16 amino acids. V shed 3 bases and J shed 4 bases, with 16 bases lying between them. The CDR3 region has the DNA TGCGCCAGCAGCCAGCGCCCCGGGCAGGGAAATCAGCCCCAGCATTTT. Amino acid sequence: CASSQRPGQGNQPQHF.

CDR3 loop: CASSQDRIAGNTIYF. CDR3 DNA sequence: TGCGCCAGCAGCCAAGACAGGATAGCTGGAAACACCATATATTTT. The chain employs TRBV4-3 and TRBJ1-3; D is ambiguous. The ends were cut back, 0 bases at V and 2 bases at J, with 8 bases in the middle. There are 15 residues in the CDR3. CDR1 is LGHNA and CDR2 is YSLEER in the germline V gene.

The chain recombines TRBV6-4 with TRBJ2-7; D not certain. With 0 bases removed from V and 3 bases from J, the gap between germline ends came to 3 bases. This CDR3 is 12 amino acids long. The germline V gene encodes CDR1 MRHNA and CDR2 SNTAGT. In DNA form, the CDR3 reads TGTGCCAGCAGTGACTCCCGCTACGAGCAGTACGTC. This translates into CASSDSRYEQYV.

This chain links TRBV6-6 with TRBJ1-3; D is unclear. CDR3 length: 15 residues. Trimming took 0 bases from V and 0 from J, leaving 6 bases between them. CDR1 is MNHNY and CDR2 is SVGAGI in the germline V gene (reference sequence). The CDR3 spells CASSYSDYSGNTIYF. CDR3 bases: TGTGCCAGCAGTTACTCGGACTACTCTGGAAACACCATATATTTT.

This chain connects TRBV7-2 to TRBJ2-2; no clear D. Germline CDR1 SGHTA, CDR2 FQGNSA. Trimming cost V 2 bases and J 6 bases, with 10 bases left between them. This CDR3 is 14 amino acids long. CDR3 residues: CASSLRLGSGELFF. For the CDR3, the DNA is TGTGCCAGCAGCTTAAGGCTAGGATCCGGGGAGCTGTTTTTT.

This clone occurred a few times. CDR3 amino acids: CASSFVASGNIYEQYF. In nucleotides, the CDR3 is TGCGCCAGCAGCTTTGTGGCTAGCGGGAACATCTACGAGCAGTACTTC. The J gene is TRBJ2-7, the V gene TRBV5-1; 9 nucleotides align to TRBD2. The CDR3 runs 16 residues. V was clipped by 2 bases and J by 3 bases; unmatched bases: 9. Germline CDR1 and CDR2: SGHRS and YFSETQ.

The rearrangement joins TRBV7-9 to TRBJ1-3, with D tentatively TRBD1 (6 bases). V lost 5 bases and J 0 bases, leaving 11 bases between the germline ends. Germline V lookup: CDR1 SEHNR, CDR2 FQNEAQ (reference sequence). The CDR3 is 15 amino acids. The CDR3 bases are TGTGCCAGCAGCCGAAGGGGGAACTCTGGAAACACCATATATTTT. Its protein is CASSRRGNSGNTIYF.

J is TRBJ1-1 and V is TRBV7-9; TRBD1 aligns across 7 bases. This CDR3 has 16 amino acids. The trim removed 4 bases at V and 0 bases at J, leaving 8 bases unmatched. CDR1 is SEHNR and CDR2 is FQNEAQ in the germline V gene (reference sequence). CDR3 residues: CASSSRDSYMNTEAFF. Written as DNA, the CDR3 is TGTGCCAGCAGCTCTCGGGACAGCTACATGAACACTGAAGCTTTCTTT.

The chain is built from TRBV6-5 and TRBJ1-5; the D is unclear. The V end lost 0 bases, the J end lost 0 bases, and 3 bases lay between the germline ends. The CDR3 runs to 14 residues. Germline assignment: CDR1 MNHEY and CDR2 SVGAGI. CDR3 sequence (DNA): TGTGCCAGCAGTTACTCGTATAGCAATCAGCCCCAGCATTTT. Encoded protein: CASSYSYSNQPQHF.

With respect to this clone: Additional DNA sequences in this sample encode the identical CDR3. This chain connects TRBV7-6 to TRBJ1-3, with 7 bases aligning to TRBD1. Germline CDR1 reads SGHVS; CDR2 reads FNYEAQ. The length of the CDR3 is 14 residues. The J segment lost 8 bases and the V segment lost 2 bases, leaving 6 bases of the junction unmatched. The CDR3 loop reads CASSLRTGWDTIYF. CDR3 DNA: TGTGCCAGCAGCTTACGGACAGGATGGGACACCATATATTTT.

The chain uses TRBV19 and TRBJ2-4; 12 nucleotides align to TRBD2. CDR3 length: 16 amino acids. V shed 4 bases and J 9 bases; nucleotides not matched to a gene: 10. Germline V CDR1 and CDR2: LNHDA, SQIVND (reference sequence). For the CDR3, the DNA is TGTGCCAGTAGTACGGAACTAGCGGGAGGAGTGGGCATTCAGTACTTC. Its protein product is CASSTELAGGVGIQYF.

The chain has TRBV6-6 and TRBJ2-2; TRBD1 matches at 9 bases. This CDR3 comprises 14 residues. V gave up 6 bases and J gave up 6 bases; unmatched junction bases: 5. Germline V gene sequence: CDR1 MNHNY, CDR2 SVGAGI (reference sequence). CDR3 sequence: CASRVGQGAGELFF. As DNA, the CDR3 is TGTGCCAGCAGGGTGGGACAGGGAGCCGGGGAGCTGTTTTTT.

J is TRBJ1-2 and V is TRBV6-5; D perhaps matches TRBD1 (6 bases). This CDR3 has 15 residues. Deletions cut 7 bases from V and 4 bases from J, with 19 bases between. CDR1 is MNHEY and CDR2 is SVGAGI in the germline V gene. CDR3 in DNA: TGTGCCAGCATGAGACGGACAGCTCGGGCCTATGGCTACACCTTC. This encodes CASMRRTARAYGYTF.